This TCR beta chain originates from a study of immune evolution from preneoplasia to lung adenocarcinoma. Across the whole study: HLA loss of heterozygosity: about 7% AIS, about 15% MIA, roughly 30% ADC, none AAH. Whole-study findings and limits: Normal lung had the highest top T cell clone frequencies. Clonality was highest in normal lung, lower in later-stage lesions apparently.

Here immunoSEQ multiplex PCR was the method, and the copy in TCRdb shows in-frame clones only, minus some. Of over 30,000 clones in the sample, 65% to 75% were seen once. To note about this clone: Its matching antigen is unknown.

Premalignant or tumor cells were enriched by macro-dissection after pathologic assessment. The origin of this receptor is a person between 55 and 69 years old with lung adenocarcinoma. The sequenced material came from FFPE invasive lung adenocarcinoma tissue.

CDR3 loop: CASSLYWAPTSTDTQYF. The CDR3 region has the DNA TGTGCCAGCAGCTTATATTGGGCGCCTACTAGCACAGATACGCAGTATTTT. This chain connects TRBV7-3 to TRBJ2-3, with D unresolved. V lost 2 bases and J 0 bases, leaving 15 bases between the germline ends. The germline V gene has CDR1 SGHTA and CDR2 FQGTGA. The CDR3 runs 17 residues.